The 12 T cell receptor beta chains below come from one sample, sequenced in a study of early T cells in non-severe SARS-CoV-2 infection. TCRdb ran MiXCR on the 5' RACE reads and lists one entry per CDR3 protein. Here the sample spans over 55,000 distinct CDR3 sequences, 12% being singletons. Here the sequenced sample was whole blood, taken at baseline. The receptors here all came from an adult who was a healthcare worker with PCR-confirmed SARS-CoV-2 infection or an uninfected control (not recorded which).

This clonotype was recorded a few times. CDR3: CASSFIGDRIYNEQFF. Written as DNA, the CDR3 is TGTGCCAGTAGTTTTATCGGGGACAGGATCTACAATGAGCAGTTCTTC. This sequence joins TRBV19 and TRBJ2-1, with 8 positions matching TRBD1. V dropped 5 bases and J dropped 3; count of bases not matched to a gene: 9. The CDR3 runs 16 residues. Germline values: CDR1 LNHDA, CDR2 SQIVND (reference sequence).

The CDR3 reads CSATGLPNEQYF. The CDR3 region has the DNA TGCAGTGCTACGGGACTACCCAACGAGCAGTACTTC. This rearrangement joins TRBV20-1 to TRBJ2-7; 7 nucleotides match TRBD2. Germline CDR1 reads DFQATT; CDR2 reads SNEGSKA (reference sequence). Trimming cost V 4 bases and J 5 bases; bases outside gene matches: 5. This CDR3 has 12 amino acids.

J is TRBJ2-7 and V is TRBV11-2, with 8 positions matching TRBD1. This CDR3 region has 15 residues. The germline gives CDR1 SGHAT, CDR2 FQNNGV. The V gene end was trimmed by 0 bases and the J gene end by 5 bases; junction bases not matched to a gene: 6. The CDR3 reads CASSLEGQGAHEQYF. CDR3 nucleotide sequence: TGTGCCAGCAGCTTAGAGGGGCAGGGGGCCCACGAGCAGTACTTC.

V is TRBV7-9 and J is TRBJ1-2; D unresolved. Trimming stripped 5 bases from V and 8 bases from J, with 15 bases between. The CDR3 spans 13 residues. The germline CDR1 and CDR2 sequences are SEHNR and FQNEAQ (reference sequence). CDR3 residues: CASSPRWAGGYTF. In DNA, the CDR3 is TGTGCCAGCAGCCCCAGATGGGCCGGGGGCTACACCTTC. Supplemented by reference TRBV7-9 and TRBJ1-2, the full variable domain reads DTGVSQNPRHKITKRGQNVTFRCDPISEHNRLYWYRQTLGQGPEFLTYFQNEAQLEKSRLLSDRFSAERPKGSFSTLEIQRTEQGDSAMYLCASSPRWAGGYTFGSGTRLTVV.

V usage is TRBV7-9 and J usage is TRBJ1-3, with no clear D. The CDR3 runs 13 residues. CDR1 and CDR2 from the germline V gene are SEHNR and FQNEAQ (reference sequence). Trimming stripped 6 bases from V and 0 bases from J, with 6 bases between. CDR3 in amino acids: CASRRISGNTIYF. CDR3 in DNA: TGTGCCAGCAGACGGATCTCTGGAAACACCATATATTTT.

The chain uses TRBV7-2 and TRBJ1-1; 8 bases map to TRBD1. From germline, CDR1 is SGHTA and CDR2 FQGNSA. Unmatched junction bases numbered 1, after V lost 0 bases and J lost 1 base. The CDR3 sequence is 15 residues long. The CDR3, as DNA: TGTGCCAGCAGCTTAGCGGGGACAGGGAACACTGAAGCTTTCTTT. Translated: CASSLAGTGNTEAFF.

This rearrangement joins TRBV6-2 or TRBV6-3 to TRBJ2-3; 10 bases align to TRBD1. V dropped 6 bases and J dropped 3; count of bases not matched to a gene: 6. CDR3 length: 15 amino acids. Germline-derived CDR1 and CDR2 are MNHEY and SVGEGT. The CDR3 DNA is TGTGCCAGCAGGCCGGGACAGGGGAAGACAGATACGCAGTATTTT. Its translation is CASRPGQGKTDTQYF.

The genes are TRBV29-1 and TRBJ1-1; 9 bases are a match to TRBD1. The CDR3 consists of 14 residues. The junction had 6 bases not matched to a gene; V was cut back by 6 bases and J by 1 base. Germline V gives CDR1 SQVTM, CDR2 ANQGSEA. The CDR3 here is CSVNRQGGNTEAFF. The DNA of the CDR3 is TGCAGCGTGAACAGACAGGGGGGGAACACTGAAGCTTTCTTT.

The chain employs TRBV7-8 and TRBJ2-1; D is uncertain. There are 17 residues in the CDR3. Germline loops: CDR1 SGHVS, CDR2 FQNEAQ. V was clipped by 2 bases and J by 2 bases, with 16 bases between them. The CDR3 region is CASSLQTVASTYNEQFF. The CDR3 nucleotides read TGTGCCAGCAGCTTACAAACAGTGGCTAGTACCTACAATGAGCAGTTCTTC.

In regard to this clonotype: This clone may be a read error of a much larger clone one base away. V is TRBV27 and J is TRBJ1-6, with 8 positions matching TRBD1. CDR1 is MNHEY and CDR2 is SMNVEV in the germline V gene (reference sequence). This CDR3 is 17 amino acids long. CDR3: CASSAGTGGSYNLPLHF. CDR3 sequence (DNA): TGTGCCAGCAGCGCGGGTACAGGGGGGTCCTATAATTTACCCCTCCACTTT.

The rearrangement uses TRBV5-1 and TRBJ2-1; no clear D. CDR1 is SGHRS and CDR2 is YFSETQ in the germline V gene. V was shortened by 0 bases and J by 2 bases, with 12 bases between the two germline ends. The CDR3 runs 16 residues. CDR3 in amino acids: CASSLDLLEAYNEQFF. The CDR3 DNA sequence: TGCGCCAGCAGCTTGGATCTCCTAGAGGCCTACAATGAGCAGTTCTTC.

This clonotype was observed a few times. The chain recombines TRBV28 with TRBJ2-3, with 7 bases that match TRBD1. V gave up 5 bases and J gave up 3 bases; unmatched junction bases: 2. CDR3 length: 13 residues. CDR1 and CDR2 from the germline V gene are MDHEN and SYDVKM. CDR3 loop: CASSPGQTDTQYF. CDR3 bases: TGTGCCAGCAGTCCGGGACAGACAGATACGCAGTATTTT.